The clone carrying this T cell receptor (beta chain) was seen a handful of times. The data derive from a study of blood T cell repertoires in COVID-19. Method: immunoSEQ multiplex PCR; TCRdb's copy keeps in-frame clones and lacks some. The sample yields about 58,000 clones, 80% to 90% seen once. The sequenced material came from peripheral blood. This TCR derives from a man aged 55-75 years with COVID-19, enrolled during active disease.

CDR3 sequence: CASSQGLAGSRGNEQFF. The CDR3 nucleotides are TGTGCCAGCAGCCAGGGACTAGCGGGTTCAAGGGGCAATGAGCAGTTCTTC. The chain carries TRBV3-1 (or the pseudogene TRBV3-2) and TRBJ2-1; the match to TRBD2 covers 12 bases. This CDR3 is built from 17 residues. J lost 6 bases, V lost 3 bases, and 9 bases had no gene match. Germline V gene data show CDR1 as LGHDT and CDR2 as YNNKEL (reference sequence).